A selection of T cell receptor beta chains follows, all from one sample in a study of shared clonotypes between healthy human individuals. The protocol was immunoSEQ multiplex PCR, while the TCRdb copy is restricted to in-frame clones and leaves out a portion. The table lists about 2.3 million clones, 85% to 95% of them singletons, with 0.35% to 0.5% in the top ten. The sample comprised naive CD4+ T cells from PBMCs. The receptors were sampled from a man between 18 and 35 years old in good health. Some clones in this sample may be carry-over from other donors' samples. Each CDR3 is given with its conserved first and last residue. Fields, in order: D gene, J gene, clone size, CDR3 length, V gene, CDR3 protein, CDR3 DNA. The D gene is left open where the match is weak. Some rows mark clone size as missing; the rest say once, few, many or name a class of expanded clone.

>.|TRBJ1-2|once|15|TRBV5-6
CASSPIRVRMYGYTF
TGTGCCAGCAGCCCGATACGCGTACGGATGTATGGCTACACCTTC
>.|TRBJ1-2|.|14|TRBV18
CASSPLQGESGYTF
TGTGCCAGCTCACCACTCCAGGGAGAGTCTGGCTACACCTTC
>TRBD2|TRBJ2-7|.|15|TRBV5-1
CASSLSGGGPYEQYF
TGCGCCAGCAGCTTGAGCGGGGGAGGACCCTACGAGCAGTACTTC
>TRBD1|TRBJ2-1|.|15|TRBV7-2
CASSSYRGLGNEQFF
TGTGCCAGCAGCTCGTACAGGGGTCTGGGGAATGAGCAGTTCTTC
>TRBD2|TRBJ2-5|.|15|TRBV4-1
CASSQAGTTQETQYF
TGCGCCAGCAGCCAGGCCGGGACTACCCAAGAGACCCAGTACTTC
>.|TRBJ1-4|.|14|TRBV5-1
CASSLGDQGEKLFF
TGCGCCAGCAGCTTGGGGGACCAGGGTGAAAAACTGTTTTTT
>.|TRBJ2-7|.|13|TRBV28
CASSYQGRNEQYF
TGTGCCAGCAGTTATCAGGGGAGGAACGAGCAGTACTTC
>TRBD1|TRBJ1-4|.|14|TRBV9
CASSVTGQDGKLFF
TGTGCCAGCAGCGTAACCGGACAGGATGGAAAACTGTTTTTT
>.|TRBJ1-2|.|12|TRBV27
CASSTQQGGYTF
TGTGCCAGCAGTACCCAACAGGGTGGCTACACCTTC
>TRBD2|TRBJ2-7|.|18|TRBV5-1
CASRRTAHVAGGDYEQYF
TGCGCCAGCCGCCGAACCGCACACGTGGCGGGGGGGGACTACGAGCAGTACTTC
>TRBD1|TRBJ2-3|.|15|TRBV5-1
CASSPPTGLADTQYF
TGCGCCAGCAGCCCCCCGACAGGGTTGGCAGATACGCAGTATTTT
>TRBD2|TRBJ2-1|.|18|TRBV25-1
CASAIPGLAGSSYNEQFF
TGTGCCAGCGCTATCCCGGGACTAGCGGGTAGCTCCTACAATGAGCAGTTCTTC
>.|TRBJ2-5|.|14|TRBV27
CASSRGRGVETQYF
TGTGCCAGCAGTCGAGGCAGGGGAGTGGAGACCCAGTACTTC
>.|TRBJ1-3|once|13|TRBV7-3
CASSLGGGNTIYF
TGTGCCAGCAGCTTAGGAGGCGGAAACACCATATATTTT
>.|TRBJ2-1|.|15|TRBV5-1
CASKTGVTSYNEQFF
TGCGCCAGCAAAACGGGAGTCACCTCCTACAATGAGCAGTTCTTC
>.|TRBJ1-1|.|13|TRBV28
CASSRNTIAEAFF
TGTGCCAGCTCTAGAAATACTATCGCTGAAGCTTTCTTT
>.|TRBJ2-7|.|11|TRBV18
CASSRSAEQYF
TGTGCCAGCTCAAGGTCTGCCGAGCAGTACTTC
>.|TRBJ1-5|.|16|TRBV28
CASSMGSGEGDQPQHF
TGTGCCAGCAGTATGGGATCAGGGGAGGGGGATCAGCCCCAGCATTTT
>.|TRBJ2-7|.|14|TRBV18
CASSASWGAYEQYF
TGTGCCAGCTCCGCCTCATGGGGGGCCTACGAGCAGTACTTC
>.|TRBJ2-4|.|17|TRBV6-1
CASSEARRGIAKNIQYF
TGTGCCAGCAGTGAAGCGAGGCGGGGAATTGCCAAAAACATTCAGTACTTC
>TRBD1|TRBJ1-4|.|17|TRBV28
CASSGFTDRGRSEKLFF
TGTGCCAGCAGCGGGTTTACAGACAGGGGGCGGAGTGAAAAACTGTTTTTT
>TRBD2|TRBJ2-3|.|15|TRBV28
CASSLRTSGRVTQYF
TGTGCCAGCAGTTTGCGGACTAGCGGGAGAGTCACGCAGTATTTT
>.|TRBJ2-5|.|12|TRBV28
CASLGQGETQYF
TGTGCCAGCCTAGGGCAGGGGGAGACCCAGTACTTC
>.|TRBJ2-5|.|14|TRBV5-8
CASSFKTVQETQYF
TGTGCCAGCAGCTTCAAGACAGTACAAGAGACCCAGTACTTC
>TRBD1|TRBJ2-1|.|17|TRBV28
CASSPLRAGGYNNEQFF
TGTGCCAGCAGTCCCCTTCGGGCAGGGGGCTATAACAATGAGCAGTTCTTC
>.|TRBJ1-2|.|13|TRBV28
CATEFRGNYGYTF
TGTGCCACCGAATTCAGGGGAAACTATGGCTACACCTTC
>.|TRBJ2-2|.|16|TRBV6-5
CASSYSPTGVVGELFF
TGTGCCAGCAGTTACTCGCCGACGGGAGTAGTCGGGGAGCTGTTTTTT
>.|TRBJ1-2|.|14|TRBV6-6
CASSWTDSNYGYTF
TGTGCCAGCAGTTGGACAGACAGTAACTATGGCTACACCTTC